The 10 T cell receptor beta chains below were found in one sample sequenced in a study of Tregs in tolerant kidney transplant recipients. Clones were sequenced by immunoSEQ multiplex PCR, and TCRdb holds only the in-frame ones, with some missing. Of 90,000 to 130,000 clones listed, about 90% are singletons. This sample comprised CD4+ T cells from blood, obtained before the transplant. The receptors shown here come from a human donor who received a combined kidney and bone marrow transplant.

The gene calls are TRBV21-1 and TRBJ1-2; the table's D call TRBD1 went unverified against the DNA. TRBV21-1 is designated a pseudogene. The CDR3 is made up of 15 amino acids. The CDR3 protein is CASSKVDSPGYGYTF. The DNA of the CDR3 is TGTGCCAGCAGCAAAGTGGACAGCCCCGGCTATGGCTACACCTTC.

The genes are TRBV7-2 and TRBJ1-1, with 7 bases matching TRBD1. In germline, CDR1 is SGHTA, CDR2 FQGNSA. The V gene end was trimmed by 0 bases and the J gene end by 4 bases; junction bases not matched to a gene: 8. The length of the CDR3 is 16 residues. The CDR3 region has the DNA TGTGCCAGCAGCTTAGCCCGGACAGGAGGACTCACTGAAGCTTTCTTT. Translated, it gives CASSLARTGGLTEAFF.

V is TRBV25-1 and J is TRBJ2-1; D is ambiguous. V shed 10 bases and J shed 0 bases, with 7 bases lying between them. There are 12 residues in the CDR3. Germline V gene lookup returns CDR1 MGHDK and CDR2 SYGVNS. The CDR3 here is CATRSSYNEQFF. DNA of the CDR3: TGTGCCACCAGGAGCTCCTACAATGAGCAGTTCTTC.

This clone was seen more than once but under ten times. The chain has TRBV11-2 and TRBJ1-1; 9 bases map to TRBD1. The germline CDR1 and CDR2 sequences are SGHAT and FQNNGV. Losses at the gene ends were 6 bases for V and 6 bases for J; bases not matched to a gene: 2. The CDR3 loop spans 12 amino acids. This chain's CDR3 is CASSRQGAEAFF. The DNA for the CDR3 is TGTGCCAGCAGTAGACAGGGGGCTGAAGCTTTCTTT. The full variable domain, with the rest looked up from reference TRBV11-2 and TRBJ1-1, is EAGVAQSPRYKIIEKRQSVAFWCNPISGHATLYWYQQILGQGPKLLIQFQNNGVVDDSQLPKDRFSAERLKGVDSTLKIQPAKLEDSAVYLCASSRQGAEAFFGQGTRLTVV.

CDR3 sequence reads: CASSLVGGSQPQHF. The CDR3 bases are TGCGCCAGCAGCTTGGTGGGGGGATCTCAGCCCCAGCATTTT. V and J are TRBV5-1 and TRBJ1-5, with D tentatively TRBD1 (5 bases). Deletions cut 0 bases from V and 6 bases from J, with 10 bases between. This CDR3 has 14 residues. CDR1 and CDR2 (germline): SGHRS, YFSETQ.

This chain links TRBV4-1 with TRBJ2-2, with 7 bases fitting TRBD2. In germline, CDR1 is MGHRA, CDR2 YSYEKL. The ends lost 4 bases at V and 1 base at J; junction bases unmatched: 3. The CDR3 loop spans 15 amino acids. The CDR3 region has the DNA TGCGCCAGCAGCCGGGACTACCTGAACACCGGGGAGCTGTTTTTT. Translation: CASSRDYLNTGELFF.

CDR3 in amino acids: CASSLDEGGRRGYTF. The CDR3, as DNA: TGCGCCAGCAGCTTGGACGAGGGCGGACGAAGGGGCTACACCTTC. The chain has TRBV5-1 and TRBJ1-2; D gene unclear. The V gene lost 0 bases and the J gene lost 8 bases, with 17 bases spanning the gap. Per the germline V gene, CDR1 is SGHRS and CDR2 is YFSETQ. CDR3 length: 15 amino acids.

DNA for the CDR3: TGTGCCATCAGTGAGTACAGGACCGTGCTGGACTACGAGCAGTACTTC. Encoded protein: CAISEYRTVLDYEQYF. V usage is TRBV10-3 and J usage is TRBJ2-7; D perhaps matches TRBD1 (5 bases). CDR1 is ENHRY, CDR2 SYGVKD, per germline. Trimming removed 1 base at V and 3 bases at J, with 16 bases between. CDR3 length equals 16 residues.

The chain combines TRBV5-1 with TRBJ1-3, with D possibly TRBD1 on 6 matching bases. The CDR3 is 15 amino acids. The ends were cut back, 5 bases at V and 5 bases at J, with 17 bases in the middle. The germline CDR1 and CDR2 sequences are SGHRS and YFSETQ. The CDR3 is CASRDYRDPRNTIYF. The CDR3 DNA is TGCGCCAGCAGGGATTACAGGGACCCAAGAAACACCATATATTTT.

This clone occurred once. V is TRBV9 and J is TRBJ1-1; 7 bases align to TRBD1. V shed 5 bases and J 0 bases; nucleotides not matched to a gene: 1. The CDR3 has 13 amino acids. Germline-derived CDR1 and CDR2 are SGDLS and YYNGEE. CDR3 residues: CASRTGMNTEAFF. The CDR3 bases are TGTGCCAGCAGGACAGGGATGAACACTGAAGCTTTCTTT.